This TCR beta chain originates from a study of blood T cell repertoires in COVID-19. The assay was immunoSEQ multiplex PCR, and TCRdb's table has in-frame clones only and misses some. The sample shows about 270,000 clones, 85% of them seen only once. This clone was observed at least ten times. From germline, CDR1 is KGHDR and CDR2 SFDVKD. V was pared by 3 bases and J by 5 bases, with 22 bases between. The length of the CDR3 is 18 residues. The sample comprised peripheral blood. The chain couples TRBV24-1 to TRBJ1-5, with D maybe TRBD1 (6 bases). This TCR came from a human donor in a cohort sampled during active COVID-19. Here the CDR3 DNA reads TGTGCCACCAGTGATAGTCTCACCTCCCGGACAGAGTATCAGCCCCAGCATTTT. It translates to CATSDSLTSRTEYQPQHF.